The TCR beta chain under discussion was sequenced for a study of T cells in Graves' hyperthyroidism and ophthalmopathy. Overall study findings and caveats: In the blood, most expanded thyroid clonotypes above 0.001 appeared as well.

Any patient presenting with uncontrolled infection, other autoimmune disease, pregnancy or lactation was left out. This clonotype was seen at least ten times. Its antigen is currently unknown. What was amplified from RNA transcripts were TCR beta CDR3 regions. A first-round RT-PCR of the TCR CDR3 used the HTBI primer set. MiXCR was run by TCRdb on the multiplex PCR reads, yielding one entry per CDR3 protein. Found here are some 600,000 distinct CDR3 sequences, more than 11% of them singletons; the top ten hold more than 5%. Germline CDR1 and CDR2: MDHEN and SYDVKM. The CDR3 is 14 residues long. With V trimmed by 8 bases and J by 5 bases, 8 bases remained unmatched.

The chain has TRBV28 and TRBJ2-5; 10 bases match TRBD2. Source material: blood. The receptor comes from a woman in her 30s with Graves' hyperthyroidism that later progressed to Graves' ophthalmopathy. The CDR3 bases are TGTGCCAGCGGTCTAGCGGGAGTAAGGGAGACCCAGTACTTC. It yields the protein CASGLAGVRETQYF.